A selection of T cell receptor beta chains follows, all from one sample in a study of T cells after yellow fever vaccination. TCRdb processed the 5' RACE reads anew with MiXCR; each CDR3 protein has one entry. Among 300,000 to 350,000 distinct CDR3 sequences listed, roughly 4.3% were seen once. The sample in question was PBMCs, obtained 15 days after the yellow fever booster vaccination. The origin of the receptors is a man aged 18 to 29 who received the YFV17D yellow fever vaccine. CDR3s include the opening cysteine and the closing phenylalanine or tryptophan.

TRBV30	TRBJ2-3	CAWSVRTASSGTDTQYF
TRBV9	TRBJ2-1	CASSVVDSPYNEQFF
TRBV7-6	TRBJ1-6	CASSFSQADSPLHF
TRBV6-5	TRBJ1-2	CASSLNPDRGLTNYGYTF
TRBV20-1	TRBJ1-1	CSASETANTEAFF
TRBV6-2/TRBV6-3	TRBJ2-3	CASRLSGAGRSTDTQYF
TRBV4-3	TRBJ1-4	CASSQVWAWGDEKLFF
TRBV4-3	TRBJ1-2	CASSQAPGSYGYTF
TRBV9	TRBJ2-1	CASSVAAGVGNEQFF
TRBV20-1	TRBJ2-7	CSAKRQLSYEQYF
TRBV12-3/TRBV12-4	TRBJ2-3	CASSFRDRGTTDTQYF
TRBV14	TRBJ2-7	CASSPRETNYEQYF
TRBV12-3/TRBV12-4	TRBJ2-3	CASSLGPIVGRRNTQYF
TRBV20-1	TRBJ2-3	CSVSAGAPGDTQYF
TRBV5-1	TRBJ1-1	CASSSGQGYTEAFF
TRBV5-1	TRBJ2-3	CASSLVRQGANTDTQYF
TRBV29-1	TRBJ2-5	CSVAPGGKETQYF